One T cell receptor (beta chain) is described in this entry. This CDR3 comprises 15 residues. Germline V lookup: CDR1 SGHTA, CDR2 FQGNSA. The V end was cut by 0 bases, the J end by 1 base, with 10 bases between. The time point is: blood 4 weeks post-SBRT, at nephrectomy. As for treatment: 15 Gy SBRT to primary tumor, nephrectomy 4 weeks later. Nephrectomy followed 15 Gy stereotactic body radiation by 4 weeks. The sample comes from a study of radiation and T cells in renal cell carcinoma. Measured with immunoSEQ multiplex PCR; TCRdb has only the in-frame clones, and not every one. The sample has some 150,000 clones, around nine tenths seen once.

The receptor's source is a woman aged 45-59 years with renal cell carcinoma. V and J are TRBV7-2 and TRBJ2-7; D remains unclear. The source was blood, collected from a patient whose treatment included radiotherapy and nephrectomy. Here the CDR3 DNA reads TGTGCCAGCAGCTTAGCCGGTCTTACTTCCTACGAGCAGTACTTC. This codes for CASSLAGLTSYEQYF.